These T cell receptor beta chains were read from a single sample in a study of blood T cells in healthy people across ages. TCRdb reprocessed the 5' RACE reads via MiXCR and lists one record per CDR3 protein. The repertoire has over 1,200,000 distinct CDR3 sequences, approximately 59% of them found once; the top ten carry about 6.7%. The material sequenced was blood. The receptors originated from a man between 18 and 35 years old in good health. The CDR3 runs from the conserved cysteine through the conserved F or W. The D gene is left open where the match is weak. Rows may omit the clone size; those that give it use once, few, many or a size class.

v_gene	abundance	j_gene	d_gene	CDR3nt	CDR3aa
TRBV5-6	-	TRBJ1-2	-	TGTGCCAGCAGCGCCCAGACCGATGGCTACACCTTC	CASSAQTDGYTF
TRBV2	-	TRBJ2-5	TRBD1	TGTGCCAGCAGGGAAGACAGGGTTGGAGAGACCCAGTACTTC	CASREDRVGETQYF
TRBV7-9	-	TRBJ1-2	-	TGTGCCAGCACCCAGGGGATTGGTAGCTACACCTTC	CASTQGIGSYTF
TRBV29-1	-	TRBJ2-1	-	TGCAGCGTTGCGAAGAACAATGAGCAGTTCTTC	CSVAKNNEQFF
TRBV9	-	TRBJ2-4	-	TGTGCCAGCAGCGTAGGTGGGGGAGCCAAAAACATTCAGTACTTC	CASSVGGGAKNIQYF
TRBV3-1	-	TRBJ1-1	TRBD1	TGTGCCAGCAGCCAAGTCGGGACAGGTGAAGCTTTCTTT	CASSQVGTGEAFF
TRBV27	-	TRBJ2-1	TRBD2	TGTGCCAGCAGGCCCCTCTCGGCTAGCGGGAGGGCTAGCTCCTACAATGAGCAGTTCTTC	CASRPLSASGRASSYNEQFF
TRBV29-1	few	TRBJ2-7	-	TGCAGCGTCGAGCAGTCCTACGAGCAGTACTTC	CSVEQSYEQYF
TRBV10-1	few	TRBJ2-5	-	TGCGCCAGCAGTGAGGCGGACAGTTACCAGTACTTC	CASSEADSYQYF
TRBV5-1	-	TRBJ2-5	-	TGCGCCAGCAGCCTGCCGGGACAAGTTGAGACCCAGTACTTC	CASSLPGQVETQYF
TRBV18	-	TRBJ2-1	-	TGTGCCAGCTCACCATTCACCGGGACCCAAAAACCCAATGAGCAGTTCTTC	CASSPFTGTQKPNEQFF
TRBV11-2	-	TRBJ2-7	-	TGTGCCAGCAGCTTGGAGAGTGGCGCCGGATCCTACGAGCAGTACTTC	CASSLESGAGSYEQYF
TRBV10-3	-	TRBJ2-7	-	TGTGCCATCAGTGGCGGTGGGGGGGCCGAGTACGAGCAGTACTTC	CAISGGGGAEYEQYF
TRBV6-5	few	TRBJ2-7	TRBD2	TGTGCCAGCAGTAGGGGACTAGCGCGCGACGAGCAGTACTTC	CASSRGLARDEQYF
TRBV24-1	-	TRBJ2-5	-	TGTGCCACCAGTGCTGATTCCACACAAGAGACCCAGTACTTC	CATSADSTQETQYF
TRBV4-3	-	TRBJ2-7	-	TGCGCCAGCAGCCAAGGACGGCTAGCGAGCTACGAGCAGTACTTC	CASSQGRLASYEQYF
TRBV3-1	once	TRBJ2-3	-	TGTGCCAGCAGCCAAGATAGGTCCAGGTCAGATACGCAGTATTTT	CASSQDRSRSDTQYF
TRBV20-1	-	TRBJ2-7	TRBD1	TGCAGTATAAACTTACAGGGGACCTACAATGAGCAGTACTTC	CSINLQGTYNEQYF
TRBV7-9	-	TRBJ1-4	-	TGTGCCAGCAGCTCCTCTGAGGGAGCAACTAATGAAAAACTGTTTTTT	CASSSSEGATNEKLFF
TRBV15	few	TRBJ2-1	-	TGTGCCACCAGCAGAGTGGACAGATACAATGAGCAGTTCTTC	CATSRVDRYNEQFF
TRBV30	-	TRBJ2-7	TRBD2	TGTGCCTGGAGTCCTATCGGGCTAGCGGGAGTATACGAGCAGTACTTC	CAWSPIGLAGVYEQYF
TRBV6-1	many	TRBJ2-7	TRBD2	TGTGCCAGCAGCCCCGGGGGGGGCTCCCCATACGAGCAGTACTTC	CASSPGGGSPYEQYF
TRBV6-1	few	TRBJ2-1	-	TGTGCCAGCAGTGATGAAGGCAGGGTAAGGCATGAGCAGTTCTTC	CASSDEGRVRHEQFF
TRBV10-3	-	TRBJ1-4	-	TGTGCCATCAGTGCCACTAATGAAAAACTGTTTTTT	CAISATNEKLFF
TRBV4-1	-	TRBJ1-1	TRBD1	TGCGCCAGCAGCCAGGACAGGGAAAGTAATGAAGCTTTCTTT	CASSQDRESNEAFF
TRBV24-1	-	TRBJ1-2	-	TGTGCCACCAGTGATTTGACGGATGGCTACACCTTC	CATSDLTDGYTF
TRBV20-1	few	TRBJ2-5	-	TGCAGTGCCGCGGCAGGAACTTGGCAAGAGACCCAGTACTTC	CSAAAGTWQETQYF